Shown below are 16 T cell receptor beta chains from a single sample sequenced in a study. Each CDR3 protein gets one entry after TCRdb re-called the 5' RACE reads with MiXCR. Among approximately 42,000 distinct CDR3 sequences, around 30% were seen once, and the ten largest hold around 3.5%. What was sequenced was memory CD4+ T cells sorted from a lymph node. As to subset: memory CD4+ T cells, CD4+CD45RO+CD25-. These receptors all stem from a female donor with breast cancer.

The chain uses TRBV5-4 and TRBJ1-1; D possibly corresponds to TRBD1 (5 bases). The CDR3 has 11 amino acids. Deletions cut 10 bases from V and 2 bases from J, with 9 bases between. Germline V lookup: CDR1 SGHNT, CDR2 YYREEE (reference sequence). CDR3 in DNA: TGTGCCGGAGGGACTAACACTGAAGCTTTCTTT. Translating gives CAGGTNTEAFF.

This clonotype was found a few times. The gene calls are TRBV7-2 and TRBJ2-1; TRBD2 agrees at 7 bases. V lost 0 bases to trimming and J lost 8 bases; unmatched junction nucleotides: 10. Germline V CDR1 and CDR2: SGHTA, FQGNSA. CDR3 length: 16 residues. The CDR3 nucleotides read TGTGCCAGCAGCTTAGCGCGCGGGAGCCCAACCCATGAGCAGTTCTTC. This sequence encodes CASSLARGSPTHEQFF. The whole variable domain, remainder taken from reference TRBV7-2 and TRBJ2-1, is GAGVSQSPSNKVTEKGKDVELRCDPISGHTALYWYRQSLGQGLEFLIYFQGNSAPDKSGLPSDRFSAERTGGSVSTLTIQRTQQEDSAVYLCASSLARGSPTHEQFFGPGTRLTVL.

The CDR3 DNA sequence: TGCGCCAGCAGCTTGAGGGGACCGGCTGGGGCCAACGTCCTGACTTTC. It encodes CASSLRGPAGANVLTF. The chain carries TRBV5-1 and TRBJ2-6, with D possibly called TRBD1 or TRBD2 (5 bases each). Trimming took off 1 base at V and 2 bases at J, with 10 bases between the two ends. The CDR3 runs 16 residues. Per the germline V gene, CDR1 is SGHRS and CDR2 is YFSETQ.

The V and J genes are TRBV12-3 or TRBV12-4 and TRBJ2-3; D uncertain. V lost 2 bases and J 2 bases, leaving 8 bases between the germline ends. The CDR3 consists of 14 residues. The CDR3 sequence is CASSLTVYTDTQYF. Here the CDR3 DNA reads TGTGCCAGCAGTTTAACAGTTTACACAGATACGCAGTATTTT.

V is TRBV5-4 and J is TRBJ1-6; 12 bases line up with TRBD1. The germline V gene encodes CDR1 SGHNT and CDR2 YYREEE (reference sequence). V lost 4 bases to trimming and J lost 12 bases; unmatched junction nucleotides: 8. CDR3 length equals 15 residues. As DNA, the CDR3 is TGTGCCAGCAGCCTCCCGGGACAGGGGGCTATACCCCTCCACTTT. This codes for CASSLPGQGAIPLHF.

This clonotype was seen a few times. This chain uses TRBV4-2 with TRBJ2-2; 10 bases agree with TRBD2. Germline V gives CDR1 LGHNA, CDR2 YNFKEQ. This CDR3 region has 16 residues. V lost 0 bases to trimming and J lost 6 bases; unmatched junction nucleotides: 4. The CDR3 DNA is TGTGCCAGCAGCCAAGAGTGGCTAGCGGGAGCCGGGGAGCTGTTTTTT. Amino acids: CASSQEWLAGAGELFF.

The V call is TRBV28, the J call TRBJ2-5; 14 positions match TRBD2. The V and J ends lost 5 bases and 5 bases, in that order; junction bases with no gene match: 7. The length of the CDR3 is 16 residues. The germline gives CDR1 MDHEN, CDR2 SYDVKM. CDR3 sequence reads: CASSGGTSGRRETQYF. In nucleotides, the CDR3 is TGTGCCAGCAGTGGGGGGACTAGCGGGAGAAGGGAGACCCAGTACTTC.

V and J are TRBV7-9 and TRBJ1-1, with TRBD1 as a possible D gene (6 bases). The CDR3 has 14 amino acids. Germline lookup yields CDR1 SEHNR and CDR2 FQNEAQ (reference sequence). The germline V and J ends were trimmed by 8 bases and 5 bases, with 18 bases remaining between them. The CDR3 spells CASFLGAGWTEAFF. The CDR3 region has the DNA TGTGCCAGCTTCTTGGGGGCGGGATGGACTGAAGCTTTCTTT.

This sequence joins TRBV28 and TRBJ2-3; 14 nucleotides agree with TRBD2. The V gene end was trimmed by 5 bases and the J gene end by 0 bases; junction bases not matched to a gene: 13. Looked up from germline, CDR1 is MDHEN and CDR2 is SYDVKM. The length of the CDR3 is 20 residues. CDR3 coding DNA: TGTGCCAGCAGTCCCCCCACACAGGGACTAGCGGGAGTTAGCACAGATACGCAGTATTTT. Its translation: CASSPPTQGLAGVSTDTQYF. The full variable domain, completed using reference TRBV28 and TRBJ2-3, is DVKVTQSSRYLVKRTGEKVFLECVQDMDHENMFWYRQDPGLGLRLIYFSYDVKMKEKGDIPEGYSVSREKKERFSLILESASTNQTSMYLCASSPPTQGLAGVSTDTQYFGPGTRLTVL.

V and J are TRBV18 and TRBJ2-1; TRBD1 matches at 8 bases. Germline V lookup: CDR1 KGHSH, CDR2 LQKENI. Trimming took 3 bases from V and 4 from J; bases not matched to a gene: 5. The CDR3 spans 15 residues. CDR3 region: CASSPDRVRYNEQFF. The CDR3 region has the DNA TGTGCCAGCTCACCGGACAGGGTGAGATACAATGAGCAGTTCTTC. Filled out from reference TRBV18 and TRBJ2-1, the complete variable domain reads NAGVMQNPRHLVRRRGQEARLRCSPMKGHSHVYWYRQLPEEGLKFMVYLQKENIIDESGMPKERFSAEFPKEGPSILRIQQVVRGDSAAYFCASSPDRVRYNEQFFGPGTRLTVL.

This clonotype turned up a few times. The chain has TRBV7-3 and TRBJ2-1, with 13 positions matching TRBD2. CDR3 length: 17 amino acids. V lost 0 bases to trimming and J lost 8 bases; unmatched junction nucleotides: 7. Germline loops: CDR1 SGHTA, CDR2 FQGTGA. CDR3 nucleotides: TGTGCCAGCAGCTTAACCGGACTAGCGGGAGCTTACGATGAGCAGTTCTTC. Amino acids: CASSLTGLAGAYDEQFF.

This clonotype appeared a few times. J is TRBJ2-7 and V is TRBV4-1; possibly TRBD1 or TRBD2 for D (5 bases each). Trimming cost V 0 bases and J 5 bases, with 14 bases left between them. The CDR3 runs 15 residues. Germline V gives CDR1 MGHRA, CDR2 YSYEKL. CDR3 residues: CASSQDRDLLDEQYF. The CDR3 coding sequence is TGCGCCAGCAGCCAAGACAGGGACCTCCTCGACGAGCAGTACTTC.

Judged by abundance, this clonotype is medium-sized. The V gene is TRBV29-1, the J gene TRBJ1-4, with TRBD1 matching 9 bases. Germline values: CDR1 SQVTM, CDR2 ANQGSEA. The V and J ends lost 7 bases and 8 bases, in that order; junction bases with no gene match: 11. This CDR3 spans 14 amino acids. In DNA, the CDR3 is TGCAGCGCTGACACCGGGACAGGGAACGAAAAACTGTTTTTT. The encoded protein is CSADTGTGNEKLFF.

The chain combines TRBV4-2 with TRBJ2-2; D not resolved. Germline CDR1 and CDR2: LGHNA and YNFKEQ. Trimming stripped 1 base from V and 4 bases from J, with 4 bases between. The CDR3 totals 13 residues. CDR3 DNA: TGTGCCAGCAGCCAAGTAGTCACCGGGGAGCTGTTTTTT. This gives the protein CASSQVVTGELFF.

A single count supports this clonotype. This may come from a read error, since a much larger clone is one base off. J is TRBJ2-3 and V is TRBV5-1; maybe TRBD2 (5 bases). V was trimmed by 10 bases and J by 0 bases, leaving 18 bases between them. Germline-derived CDR1 and CDR2 are SGHRS and YFSETQ. This CDR3 contains 15 residues. CDR3 sequence reads: CACTQADTSTDTQYF. The CDR3 DNA sequence: TGCGCCTGCACCCAAGCGGATACCAGCACAGATACGCAGTATTTT.

This chain connects TRBV6-5 to TRBJ2-7; 9 bases line up with TRBD1. The CDR3 is 13 amino acids. From germline, CDR1 is MNHEY and CDR2 SVGAGI. J was trimmed by 3 bases and V by 5 bases; bases with no gene match: 2. Here the CDR3 reads CASSADRGYEQYF. The DNA for the CDR3 is TGTGCCAGCAGTGCGGACAGGGGCTACGAGCAGTACTTC.